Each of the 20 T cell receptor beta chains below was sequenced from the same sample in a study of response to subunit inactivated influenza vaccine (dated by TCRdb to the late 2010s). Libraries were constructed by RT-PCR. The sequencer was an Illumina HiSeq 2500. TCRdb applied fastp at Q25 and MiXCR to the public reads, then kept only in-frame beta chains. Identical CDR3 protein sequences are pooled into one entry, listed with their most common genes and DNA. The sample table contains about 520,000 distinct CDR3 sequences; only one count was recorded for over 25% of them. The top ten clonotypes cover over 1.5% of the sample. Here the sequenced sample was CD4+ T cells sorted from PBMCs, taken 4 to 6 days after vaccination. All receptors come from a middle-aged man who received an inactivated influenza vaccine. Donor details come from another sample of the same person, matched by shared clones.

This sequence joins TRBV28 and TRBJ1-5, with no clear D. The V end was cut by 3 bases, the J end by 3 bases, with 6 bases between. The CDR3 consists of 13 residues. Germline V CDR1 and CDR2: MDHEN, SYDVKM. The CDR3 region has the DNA TGTGCCAGCAGTTTCGGATTCAATCAGCCCCAGCATTTT. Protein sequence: CASSFGFNQPQHF. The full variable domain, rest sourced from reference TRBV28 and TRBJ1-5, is DVKVTQSSRYLVKRTGEKVFLECVQDMDHENMFWYRQDPGLGLRLIYFSYDVKMKEKGDIPEGYSVSREKKERFSLILESASTNQTSMYLCASSFGFNQPQHFGDGTRLSIL.

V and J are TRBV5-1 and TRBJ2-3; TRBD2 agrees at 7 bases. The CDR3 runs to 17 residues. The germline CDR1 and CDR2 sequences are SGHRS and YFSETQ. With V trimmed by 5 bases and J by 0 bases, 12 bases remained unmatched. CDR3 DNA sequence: TGCGCCAGCAGTTTGAAAAGACTAGCCACCAGCACAGATACGCAGTATTTT. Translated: CASSLKRLATSTDTQYF.

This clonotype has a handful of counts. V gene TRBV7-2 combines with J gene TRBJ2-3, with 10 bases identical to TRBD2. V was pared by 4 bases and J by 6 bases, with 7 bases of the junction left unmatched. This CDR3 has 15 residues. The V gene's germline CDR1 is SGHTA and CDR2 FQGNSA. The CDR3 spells CASSSTSGISDTQYF. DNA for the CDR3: TGTGCCAGCAGCTCTACTAGCGGGATTTCCGATACGCAGTATTTT.

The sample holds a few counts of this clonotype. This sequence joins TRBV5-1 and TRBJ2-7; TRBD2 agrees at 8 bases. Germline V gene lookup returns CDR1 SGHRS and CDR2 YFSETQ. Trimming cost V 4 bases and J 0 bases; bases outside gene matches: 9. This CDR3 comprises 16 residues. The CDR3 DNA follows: TGCGCCAGCAGCATGTCCGGCGGGGGGAGCTCCTACGAGCAGTACTTC. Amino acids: CASSMSGGGSSYEQYF.

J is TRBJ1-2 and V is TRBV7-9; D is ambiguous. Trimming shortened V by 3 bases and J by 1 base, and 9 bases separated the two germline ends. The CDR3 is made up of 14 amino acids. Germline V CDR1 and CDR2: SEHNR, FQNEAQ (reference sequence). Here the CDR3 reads CASSLLTDNYGYTF. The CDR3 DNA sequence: TGTGCCAGCAGCTTGCTGACGGATAACTATGGCTACACCTTC.

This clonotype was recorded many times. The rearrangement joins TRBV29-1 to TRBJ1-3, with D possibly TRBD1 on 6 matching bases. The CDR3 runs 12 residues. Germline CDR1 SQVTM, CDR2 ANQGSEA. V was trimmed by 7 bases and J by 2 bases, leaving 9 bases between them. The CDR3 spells CSARTAGNTIYF. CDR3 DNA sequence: TGCAGCGCCCGGACAGCTGGAAACACCATATATTTT.

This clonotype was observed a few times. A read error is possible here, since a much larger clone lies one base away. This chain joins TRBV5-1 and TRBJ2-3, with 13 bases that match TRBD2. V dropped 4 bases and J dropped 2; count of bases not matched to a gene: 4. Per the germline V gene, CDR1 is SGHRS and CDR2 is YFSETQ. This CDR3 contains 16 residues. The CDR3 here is CASSPGTSGTTDTQYF. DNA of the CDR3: TGCGCCAGCAGCCCCGGGACTAGCGGGACCACAGATACGCAGTATTTT.

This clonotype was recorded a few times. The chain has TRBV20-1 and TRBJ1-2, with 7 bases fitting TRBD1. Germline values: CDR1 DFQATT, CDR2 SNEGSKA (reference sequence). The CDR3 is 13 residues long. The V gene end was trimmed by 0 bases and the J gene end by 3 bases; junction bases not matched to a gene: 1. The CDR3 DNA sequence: TGCAGTGCTAGAGAAGGGACAGACTATGGCTACACCTTC. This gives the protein CSAREGTDYGYTF.

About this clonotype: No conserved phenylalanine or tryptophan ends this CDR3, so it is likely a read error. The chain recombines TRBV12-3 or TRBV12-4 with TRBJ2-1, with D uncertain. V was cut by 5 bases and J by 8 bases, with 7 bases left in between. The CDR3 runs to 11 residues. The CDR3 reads CASSIFHEQFI. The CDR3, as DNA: TGTGCCAGCAGTATTTTCCATGAGCAGTTCATC.

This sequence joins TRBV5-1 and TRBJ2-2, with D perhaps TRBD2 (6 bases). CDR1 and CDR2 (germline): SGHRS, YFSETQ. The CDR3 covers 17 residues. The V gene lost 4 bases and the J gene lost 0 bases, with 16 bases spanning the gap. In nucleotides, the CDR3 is TGCGCCAGCAGCCCTGGGACTCGATCTACGAACACCGGGGAGCTGTTTTTT. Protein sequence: CASSPGTRSTNTGELFF. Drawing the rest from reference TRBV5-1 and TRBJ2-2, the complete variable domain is KAGVTQTPRYLIKTRGQQVTLSCSPISGHRSVSWYQQTPGQGLQFLFEYFSETQRNKGNFPGRFSGRQFSNSRSEMNVSTLELGDSALYLCASSPGTRSTNTGELFFGEGSRLTVL.

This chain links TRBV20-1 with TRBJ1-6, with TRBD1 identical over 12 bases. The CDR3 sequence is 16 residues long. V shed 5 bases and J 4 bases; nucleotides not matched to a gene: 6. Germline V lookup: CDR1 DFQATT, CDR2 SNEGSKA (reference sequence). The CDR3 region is CSAVGGQGAYNSPLHF. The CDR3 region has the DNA TGCAGTGCTGTCGGGGGACAGGGGGCTTATAATTCACCCCTCCACTTT.

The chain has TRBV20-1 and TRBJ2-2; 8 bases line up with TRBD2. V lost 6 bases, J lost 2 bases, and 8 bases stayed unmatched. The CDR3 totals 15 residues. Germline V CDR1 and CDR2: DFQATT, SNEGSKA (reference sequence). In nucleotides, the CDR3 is TGCAGTGCCAAAAATAGCGGGACAAACACCGGGGAGCTGTTTTTT. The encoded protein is CSAKNSGTNTGELFF.

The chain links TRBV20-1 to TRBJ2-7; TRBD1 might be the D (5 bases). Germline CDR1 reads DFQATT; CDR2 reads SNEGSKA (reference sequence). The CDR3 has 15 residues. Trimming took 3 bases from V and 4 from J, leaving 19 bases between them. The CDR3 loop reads CSASPRVGLLYEQYF. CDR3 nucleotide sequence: TGCAGTGCTAGCCCCAGGGTGGGCCTTTTGTACGAGCAGTACTTC.

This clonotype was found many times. Here the CDR3 reads CASSLTGRDTQYF. The CDR3, as DNA: TGTGCCAGCAGCTTAACCGGTCGGGATACGCAGTATTTT. The rearrangement uses TRBV7-3 and TRBJ2-3; no reliable D call. The V gene's germline CDR1 is SGHTA and CDR2 FQGTGA. This CDR3 comprises 13 residues. V was trimmed by 0 bases and J by 6 bases, leaving 7 bases between them.

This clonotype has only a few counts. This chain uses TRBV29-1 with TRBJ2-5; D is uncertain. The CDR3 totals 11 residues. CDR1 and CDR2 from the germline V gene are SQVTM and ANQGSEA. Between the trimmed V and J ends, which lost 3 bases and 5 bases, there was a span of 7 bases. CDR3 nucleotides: TGCAGCGTTGAGTTTGCGGAGACCCAGTACTTC. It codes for CSVEFAETQYF.

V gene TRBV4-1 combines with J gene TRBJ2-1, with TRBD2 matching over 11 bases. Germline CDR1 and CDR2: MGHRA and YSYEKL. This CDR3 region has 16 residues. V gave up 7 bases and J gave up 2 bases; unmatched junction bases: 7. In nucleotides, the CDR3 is TGCGCCAGCACCGTCAATAGCGGGGGGGCCTACAATGAGCAGTTCTTC. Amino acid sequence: CASTVNSGGAYNEQFF.

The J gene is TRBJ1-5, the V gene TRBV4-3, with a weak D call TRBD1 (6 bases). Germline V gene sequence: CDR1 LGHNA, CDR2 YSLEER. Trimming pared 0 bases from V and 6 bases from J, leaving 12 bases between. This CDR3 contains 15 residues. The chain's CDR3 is CASSQDWGQGQPQHF. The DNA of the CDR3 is TGCGCCAGCAGCCAAGATTGGGGACAAGGTCAGCCCCAGCATTTT.

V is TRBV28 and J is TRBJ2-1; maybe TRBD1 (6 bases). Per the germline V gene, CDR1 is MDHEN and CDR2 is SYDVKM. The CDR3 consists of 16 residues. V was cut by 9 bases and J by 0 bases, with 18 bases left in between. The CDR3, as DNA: TGTGCCAGTAGGCTCAGGACAGCCCACTCCTACAATGAGCAGTTCTTC. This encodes CASRLRTAHSYNEQFF.

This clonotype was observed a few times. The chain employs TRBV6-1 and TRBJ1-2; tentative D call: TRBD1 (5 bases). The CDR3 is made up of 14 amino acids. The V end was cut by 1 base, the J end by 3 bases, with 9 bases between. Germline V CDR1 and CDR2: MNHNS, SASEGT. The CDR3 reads CASSEGGLDYGYTF. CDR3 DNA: TGTGCCAGCAGTGAAGGGGGCCTGGACTATGGCTACACCTTC.

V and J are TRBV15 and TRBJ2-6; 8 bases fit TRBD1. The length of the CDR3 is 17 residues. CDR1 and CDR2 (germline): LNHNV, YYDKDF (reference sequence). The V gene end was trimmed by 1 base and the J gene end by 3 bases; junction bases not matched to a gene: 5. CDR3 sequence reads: CATSRGSGTGGANVLTF. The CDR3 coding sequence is TGTGCCACCAGCAGAGGCTCGGGGACAGGTGGGGCCAACGTCCTGACTTTC.